What follows is one TCR beta chain and its context. Antigen: not known. The repertoire was sequenced with immunoSEQ multiplex PCR; TCRdb's copy has only in-frame clones and lacks some. The table lists tens of thousands of clones, 81% of them singletons. Stated time point: week 35, safety follow-up. Vaccination used 300 ug of mutant IDH1 20-mer peptide per dose, with topical imiquimod. The germline V gene encodes CDR1 SGHAT and CDR2 FQNNGV. Trimming took off 5 bases at V and 1 base at J, with 18 bases between the two ends. This CDR3 contains 16 residues. The source of the sample is a study of a mutant IDH1 vaccine in newly diagnosed glioma. Turning to the study itself: Patients got their first vaccination 4-6 weeks after radiotherapy alone, or with temozolomide cycles. Radiotherapy, temozolomide, or both had been given previously, and both were given to most. Study-level results: Any relationship between pseudoprogression and changes in top peripheral T cell clonotypes seemed absent.

The chain links TRBV11-2 to TRBJ2-7; D remains unclear. The sample here was PBMCs, taken from a glioma patient whose treatment included an IDH1 peptide vaccine. This receptor was taken from a man aged 40-49 years with glioma. CDR3 bases: TGTGCCAGCAGCGCCTTAGGTGGCGCGACTTCCTACGAGCAGTACTTC. Protein product: CASSALGGATSYEQYF. Full variable domain (remainder filled in from reference TRBV11-2 and TRBJ2-7): EAGVAQSPRYKIIEKRQSVAFWCNPISGHATLYWYQQILGQGPKLLIQFQNNGVVDDSQLPKDRFSAERLKGVDSTLKIQPAKLEDSAVYLCASSALGGATSYEQYFGPGTRLTVT.